The present T cell receptor (beta chain) was sequenced within a study of OX40 agonist ivuxolimab in advanced cancers. Regarding the complete study: The costimulatory receptor OX40 (CD134) was targeted by ivuxolimab, a fully human IgG2 agonistic monoclonal antibody. Intravenous ivuxolimab was administered to patients every 2 weeks at six dose levels: 0.01, 0.1, 0.3, 1.5, 3 and 10 mg/kg. The dose-escalation cohort was 82.7% male with a mean age of approximately 60 years, ranging from roughly 23 to 85. Prior anti-PD-1, anti-PD-L1 or anti-CTLA-4 therapy was permitted, and checkpoint inhibitors had been received by approximately 39% of dose-escalation patients. Peripheral TCRbeta sequencing was intended to test whether TCR sequence diversity was altered and clonal T-cell expansion was caused by ivuxolimab. Of the 50 or so patients in dose escalation, about 20 had hepatocellular carcinoma, about 15 had melanoma, 9 had renal cell carcinoma and 9 had head and neck cancer. Partial responses occurred in three dose-escalation patients: two with cutaneous melanoma and one with hepatocellular carcinoma. The monotherapy dose-escalation portion (N of about 50 patients) of the phase I ivuxolimab trial is reported in the paper.

Concerning this clone itself: Its recognized antigen is unknown. There are no base qualities to consult, and no much larger clone falls within one base.

Patients with autoimmune disease history or receiving systemic immunosuppression were excluded from the trial. Peripheral blood for TCR sequencing was drawn from every dose cohort at baseline, at cycle 4 day 1 and at cycle 7 day 1. Samples came from an open-label, multicenter, first-in-human phase I dose-escalation trial of ivuxolimab. Adults with locally advanced or metastatic melanoma, renal cell, hepatocellular, or head and neck squamous cell carcinoma were enrolled in the trial. CD4+ and CD8+ T cells were sorted separately from peripheral blood before TCR sequencing. To sequence the TCRbeta CDR3 region, genomic DNA was isolated from the sorted cells. The immunoSEQ Assay was used to sequence the TCRbeta CDR3 regions. This immuneACCESS table, as held by TCRdb, lists in-frame sequences with V and J called but not all clones. Of the missing ones, under half trace to an unresolved V gene in checked studies; the others have no known cause. This sample comprises roughly 100,000 clones, about nine tenths of them detected only once. Around 7% of the sample is taken by the ten largest.

Measured from the cysteine to the phenylalanine, the CDR3 is 14 residues long. This entry keeps only the CDR3 DNA: 42 bases, framed from base 1. The germline V gene yields MNHEY for CDR1 and SVGAGI for CDR2. Trimming at the junction amounts to 6 bases on V and 2 bases on J, and the germline ends lie 12 bases apart. What the work shows at the level of the full study, not this receptor alone: Low levels of normalized T-cell clonal expansion were also seen in some patients who did not respond. On average, CD8+ T cells showed more expanded clones than CD4+ T cells after ivuxolimab. Partial responders in the 0.1-3.0 mg/kg groups had among the lowest normalized peripheral clonal expansion, especially among CD8+ T cells. The antigen specificity of the clonally expanded peripheral T cells was not determined. Clonal expansion of both CD4+ and CD8+ blood T cells was observed from baseline to week 6 at doses 0.1 to 3.0 mg/kg.

The chain is encoded by TRBV6-5 joined to TRBJ2-3; the D region possibly corresponds to TRBD2 (6 bases align). The starting material was CD4+ or CD8+ T cells sorted from blood, obtained in a trial of the OX40 agonist ivuxolimab. The receptor comes from an adult with an advanced solid tumor such as melanoma, head and neck, liver or kidney cancer. The DNA reads as follows: TGTGCCAGCAGGGAGGGGTACATCACAGATACGCAGTATTTT. The translation is CASREGYITDTQYF.